The clone carrying this T cell receptor (beta chain) has only a few counts. Its specificity is not known. Primers included in the PCR were 60 Vbeta and 13 Jbeta primers. The table came from immunoSEQ multiplex PCR; TCRdb's copy has only in-frame clones and leaves some out. The data hold roughly 93,000 clones, with 75% to 85% observed a single time. The record originates from a study of cytomegalovirus exposure and HLA in healthy donors. The length of the CDR3 is 15 residues. V was pared by 7 bases and J by 3 bases, with 12 bases of the junction left unmatched. CDR1 MDHEN and CDR2 SYDVKM come from the germline V gene. Whole-study findings and limits: Later analysis demonstrated an association between a missense DCLRE1C variant and TCR beta V- and J-gene trimming. The study flagged around 150 TCR beta chains as cytomegalovirus-associated. About 87% or about 30% of the time was how often most TCR beta V segments were productive, according to an earlier analysis.

The sequenced sample was PBMCs. The clonotype was recovered from a man aged 18-30 years in good health and CMV-seropositive. The rearrangement links TRBV28 to TRBJ2-7; TRBD2 matches 7 bases. CDR3 in DNA: TGTGCCAGCATATGGGGGGTTGGGGGGGACTACGAGCAGTACTTC. Translation: CASIWGVGGDYEQYF.